This T cell receptor (beta chain) was found in a study of blood T cell repertoires in COVID-19. Trimming pared 6 bases from V and 7 bases from J, leaving 15 bases between. The CDR3 runs 13 residues. CDR1 is MDHEN, CDR2 SYDVKM, per germline. Profiled with immunoSEQ multiplex PCR; TCRdb holds only in-frame clones, not every one. Of around 310,000 clones listed, roughly 90% are singletons. The sample consisted of peripheral blood. This TCR was recovered from a woman between 45 and 65 years old with active or convalescent COVID-19. This chain links TRBV28 with TRBJ2-5; tentative D call: TRBD2 (6 bases). The CDR3 region is CASRGNVGGTQYF. The CDR3 DNA follows: TGTGCCAGCAGAGGGAATGTGGGGGGGACCCAGTACTTC.